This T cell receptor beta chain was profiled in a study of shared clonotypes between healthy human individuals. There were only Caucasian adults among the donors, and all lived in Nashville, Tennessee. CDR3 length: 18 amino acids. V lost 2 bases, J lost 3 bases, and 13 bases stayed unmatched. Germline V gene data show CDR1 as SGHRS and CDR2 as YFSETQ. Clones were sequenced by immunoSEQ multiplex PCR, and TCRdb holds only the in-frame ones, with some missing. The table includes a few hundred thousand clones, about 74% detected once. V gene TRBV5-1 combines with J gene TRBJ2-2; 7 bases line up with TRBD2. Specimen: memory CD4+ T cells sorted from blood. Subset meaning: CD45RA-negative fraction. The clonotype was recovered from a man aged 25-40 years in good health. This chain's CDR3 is CASSLPSDGSGDTGELFF. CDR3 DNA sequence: TGCGCCAGCAGCTTACCGTCAGACGGGAGCGGGGACACCGGGGAGCTGTTTTTT.